A selection of T cell receptor beta chains follows, all from one sample in a study of T cell repertoires in cytomegalovirus infection. MiXCR was run by TCRdb on the reads, yielding one entry per CDR3 protein. The table has fewer than 650,000 distinct CDR3 sequences, 40% seen once; the top ten hold 48%. Their recognized antigens are unknown. The sequenced sample was cultured PBMCs, obtained from culture after CMV antigen stimulation. The source of these receptors is a human donor in good health (CMV status not recorded). Some clones in this sample may be carry-over from other donors' samples. Both conserved end residues are part of each CDR3. A D gene is named only where the DNA matches it firmly. Only part of the rows carry a size: once, few, many, or a class if the clone is expanded.

J	V	D	size	CDR3	DNA
TRBJ2-7	TRBV6-5	.	few	CASSADVSYEQYF	TGTGCCAGCAGTGCGGATGTCTCCTACGAGCAGTACTTC
TRBJ2-2	TRBV20-1	.	.	CSASETTGELFF	TGCAGTGCTTCGGAAACCACCGGGGAGCTGTTTTTT
TRBJ2-7	TRBV11-2	.	few	CASSLGAVKTYEQYF	TGTGCCAGCAGCCTGGGAGCTGTAAAAACCTACGAGCAGTACTTC
TRBJ1-4	TRBV15	.	few	CATSRVYSSTFNEKLFF	TGTGCCACCAGCAGAGTTTACTCTAGCACGTTTAATGAAAAACTGTTTTTT
TRBJ1-2	TRBV15	.	few	CATSITGSANYGYTF	TGTGCCACCAGCATCACAGGGTCAGCTAACTATGGCTACACCTTC
TRBJ2-1	TRBV19	.	few	CASTPGAGTTYNEQFF	TGTGCCAGTACCCCCGGGGCGGGGACAACCTACAATGAGCAGTTCTTC
TRBJ2-1	TRBV10-3	TRBD2	.	CAISGTGGFLSYNEQFF	TGTGCCATCAGTGGCACGGGGGGATTCCTCTCCTACAATGAGCAGTTCTTC
TRBJ2-1	TRBV4-3	.	.	CASSQEWGREQFF	TGCGCCAGCAGCCAAGAATGGGGACGTGAGCAGTTCTTC
TRBJ1-3	TRBV27	.	.	CASSLLAGNTIYF	TGTGCCAGCAGTTTATTGGCTGGAAACACCATATATTTT
TRBJ2-7	TRBV20-1	.	.	CSADRSPPYEQYF	TGCAGTGCAGATAGAAGCCCCCCCTACGAGCAGTACTTC
TRBJ1-1	TRBV7-8	TRBD1	many	CASSLGPRGMNTEAFF	TGTGCCAGCAGCTTAGGCCCCAGGGGGATGAACACTGAAGCTTTCTTT
TRBJ2-3	TRBV15	TRBD2	.	CATSREGASGGDTQYF	TGTGCCACCAGCAGGGAGGGGGCTAGCGGGGGCGATACGCAGTATTTT
TRBJ1-6	TRBV25-1	.	few	CASSLTRASNITPLHF	TGTGCCAGCAGTCTGACTCGGGCCTCTAACATCACACCCCTCCACTTT
TRBJ1-2	TRBV20-1	.	few	CSAPRENYGYTF	TGCAGTGCCCCGCGGGAGAACTATGGCTACACCTTC
TRBJ1-6	TRBV18	.	.	CASSLTRDISYNSPLHF	TGTGCCAGCTCACTTACGAGGGACATCTCCTATAATTCACCCCTCCACTTT
TRBJ1-1	TRBV7-2	.	few	CASKDTANTEAFF	TGTGCCAGCAAGGACACGGCTAACACTGAAGCTTTCTTT
TRBJ2-1	TRBV4-1	.	.	CASSQDRGPDEQFF	TGCGCCAGCAGCCAAGATAGGGGACCGGACGAGCAGTTCTTC
TRBJ1-2	TRBV7-9	.	.	CASSGGDPGDYGYTF	TGTGCCAGCAGCGGGGGAGACCCTGGGGACTATGGCTACACCTTC